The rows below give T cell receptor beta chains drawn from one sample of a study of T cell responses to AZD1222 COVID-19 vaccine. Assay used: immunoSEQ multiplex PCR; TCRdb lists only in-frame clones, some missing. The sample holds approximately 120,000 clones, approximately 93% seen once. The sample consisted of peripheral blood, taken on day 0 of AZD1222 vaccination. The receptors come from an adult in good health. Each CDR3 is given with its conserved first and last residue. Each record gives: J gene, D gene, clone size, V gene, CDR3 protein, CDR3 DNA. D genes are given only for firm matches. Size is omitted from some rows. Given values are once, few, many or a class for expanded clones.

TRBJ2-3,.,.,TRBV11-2,CASSSLGLPADTQYF,TGTGCCAGCAGCTCCCTAGGACTCCCGGCGGATACGCAGTATTTT
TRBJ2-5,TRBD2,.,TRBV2,CASRFGTSGAETQYF,TGTGCCAGCAGGTTCGGGACTAGCGGGGCCGAGACCCAGTACTTC
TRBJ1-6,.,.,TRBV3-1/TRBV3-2,CASSQSLGPNSPLHF,TGTGCCAGCAGCCAAAGTCTGGGTCCTAATTCACCCCTCCACTTT
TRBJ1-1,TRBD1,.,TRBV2,CASQTETGDATEAFF,TGTGCCAGCCAAACCGAGACAGGGGACGCCACTGAAGCTTTCTTT
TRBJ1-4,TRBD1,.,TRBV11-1,CASSPGTGDVEKLFF,TGTGCCAGCAGCCCCGGGACAGGGGATGTGGAAAAACTGTTTTTT
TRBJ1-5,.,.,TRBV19,CASGRTVGQPQHF,TGTGCCAGCGGGAGGACAGTCGGTCAGCCCCAGCATTTT
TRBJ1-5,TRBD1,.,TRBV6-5,CASHGNRGEAQHF,TGTGCCAGCCACGGAAACAGGGGTGAGGCCCAGCATTTT
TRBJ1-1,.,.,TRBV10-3,CAISARNTEAFF,TGTGCCATCAGTGCCAGGAACACTGAAGCTTTCTTT
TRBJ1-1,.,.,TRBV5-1,CASSSDGLNTEAFF,TGCGCCAGCAGCTCTGACGGATTGAACACTGAAGCTTTCTTT
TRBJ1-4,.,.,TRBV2,CACSREEGSNEKLFF,TGTGCCTGCTCGAGAGAGGAGGGTTCTAATGAAAAACTGTTTTTT
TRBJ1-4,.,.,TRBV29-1,CSVDPGGTNEKLFF,TGCAGCGTTGACCCAGGAGGGACTAATGAAAAACTGTTTTTT
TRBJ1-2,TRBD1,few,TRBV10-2,CASLQGAGSYGYTF,TGCGCCAGCCTTCAGGGGGCGGGTTCCTATGGCTACACCTTC
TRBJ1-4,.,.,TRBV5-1,CASSEAGEKLFF,TGCGCCAGCAGCGAAGCGGGGGAAAAACTGTTTTTT
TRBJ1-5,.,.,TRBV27,CASSFVPPPRSEQPQHF,TGTGCCAGCAGTTTTGTCCCCCCCCCACGATCGGAACAGCCCCAGCATTTT
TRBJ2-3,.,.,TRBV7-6,CASSVQGLSTDTQYF,TGTGCCAGCAGCGTACAAGGACTGAGCACAGATACGCAGTATTTT
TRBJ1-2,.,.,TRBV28,CASSLRGSGYTF,TGTGCCAGCAGTTTACGCGGGTCTGGCTACACCTTC